The present T cell receptor (beta chain) was sequenced within a study of shared clonotypes between healthy human individuals (dated by TCRdb to about 2020). About the investigation overall: A few men and a couple of women, aged 18 to 49 years, made up the cohort. The study deeply sequenced blood TCR repertoires of about 5 healthy adults to estimate repertoire size and the extent of clonotype sharing between individuals. Per donor, three plates each were used for CD4 naive and CD4 memory, two for CD8 naive, and one for CD8 memory. To increase sequencing depth and limit assay-specific biases, TCR repertoire library preparation and sequencing were carried out by different laboratories using diverse techniques. Leukapheresis yielded between about 0.94 and 10 billion PBMCs per donor.

Using the deep immunoSEQ assay, TCR CDR3 regions were amplified from genomic DNA by multiplex PCR. Genomic DNA extracted from each cell subset was distributed evenly over all wells of several immunoSEQ 96-well plates, and each plate served as one replicate. For sorted subsets, each replicate PCR was loaded with 200 ng genomic DNA, equivalent to 30,000 or so T cell genomes. Purified libraries were quantified with a Qubit 3.0 fluorometer, sized on a Bioanalyzer 2100, and re-quantified with the KAPA Library Quantification kit. Every immunoSEQ 96-well plate was sequenced on a dedicated single-read 150-cycle Illumina NextSeq 550 flow cell. Turning to the authors' computational methods: Because only junctional sequences without quality scores were contained in the immunoSEQ output, filtering matching that applied to full-length reads could not be performed. To assign V/J genes and CDR3, sequences were annotated against IMGT germline references using PyIR, a Python wrapper for IgBLAST v1.9. Reads were removed for weak V/J assignments (E-value above 1e-6), missing CDR3, stop codons, out-of-frame junctions, or ambiguous translated residues. V3J clonotypes were defined as sequences sharing the same inferred V gene, J gene, and CDR3 amino acid sequence. Percentage overlap between repertoires was computed as shared unique clonotypes divided by the size of the smaller repertoire. Richness of each repertoire was evaluated using RTK rarefaction, the Chao1 estimator, and Recon v2.1 estimates of unobserved clonotypes. Generation probabilities for all TCRbeta clonotypes obtained by the gDNA method from a handful of donors were computed using OLGA. Drawn from immuneACCESS, this table holds only the in-frame rearrangements with V and J called that TCRdb kept. Clones are partly lost; checked studies trace under half to an unresolved V gene and leave the rest unexplained. V and J calls plus clone size are reproduced from that table; the DNA served to infer D and trimming. The sample table holds fewer than 1.8 million clones, of which around 98.5% were seen once. Of the sample, about 0.35% is held by the ten largest clones.

What the study reported, not specific to this receptor: Larger estimated clonotype richness was generally found for naive subsets than for memory subsets. Higher generation probabilities were observed for clonotypes shared by all four sorted-subset donors than for non-shared clonotypes. Incomplete sequencing was indicated by rarefaction of sorted-subset datasets, despite the large sequencing depth. The small number of donors limited the genetic and exposure-history diversity represented. Sampling was limited to blood, and TCR repertoires in tissue likely differ from TCR repertoires in blood. Around 5.4% of naive CD4, 3.5% of naive CD8, approximately 2.2% of memory CD4, and 0.4% of memory CD8 clonotypes were shared across several donors. Based on pairwise subsampling, the degree of clonotype sharing among donors was expected to be affected by sequencing depth.

Deletion took 0 bases off V and 7 bases off J, with a span of 7 bases between the germline ends. The CDR3 sequence holds 13 residues, the cysteine and phenylalanine included. The kept DNA is CDR3 alone, 39 bases in frame from the first base. The CDR1 and CDR2 encoded by the germline V gene are SGHTA and FQGNSA. A remark on this clone: Its antigen is not yet known. The record has no base qualities; no much larger clone is one base away.

Healthy HIV-negative adults with no recently reported acute infections or vaccinations were included as donors. All donors were Caucasian adults living in Nashville, Tennessee, USA. CD4+ T cells were enriched through magnetic negative selection, after which naive cells were positively selected on CD45RA and the remaining negative fraction served as the memory subset. Blood was obtained by leukapheresis, after which PBMCs were separated by Ficoll-Histopaque density gradient centrifugation and cryopreserved in liquid nitrogen vapor phase. Purity and quantity of every magnetically sorted T cell population were checked by analytical flow cytometry. Genomic DNA was isolated from every sorted fraction and measured by UV absorbance on a Nanodrop 2000c.

The sequenced material came from naive CD4+ T cells sorted from blood. The cell subset or site label, as the study defines it: CD45RA+ positively selected. The rearranged chain carries TRBV7-2 and TRBJ2-1; TRBD2 might be the D gene, on 5 matching bases. The sequence came from a man aged 25-45 years in good health. The sequenced DNA is TGTGCCAGCAGCTTAGCGAGGGTTAATGAGCAGTTCTTC. This codes for CASSLARVNEQFF.